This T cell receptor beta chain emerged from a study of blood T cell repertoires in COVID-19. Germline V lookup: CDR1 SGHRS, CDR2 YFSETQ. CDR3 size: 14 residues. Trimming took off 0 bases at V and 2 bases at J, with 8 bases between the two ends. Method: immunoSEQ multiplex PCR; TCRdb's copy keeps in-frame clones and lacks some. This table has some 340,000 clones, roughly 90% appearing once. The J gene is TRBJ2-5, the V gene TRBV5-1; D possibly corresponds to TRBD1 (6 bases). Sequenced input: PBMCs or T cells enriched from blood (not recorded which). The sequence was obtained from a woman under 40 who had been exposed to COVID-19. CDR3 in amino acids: CASSLGGQQETQYF. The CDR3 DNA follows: TGCGCCAGCAGCTTGGGAGGACAGCAAGAGACCCAGTACTTC. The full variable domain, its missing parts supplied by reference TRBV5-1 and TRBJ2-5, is KAGVTQTPRYLIKTRGQQVTLSCSPISGHRSVSWYQQTPGQGLQFLFEYFSETQRNKGNFPGRFSGRQFSNSRSEMNVSTLELGDSALYLCASSLGGQQETQYFGPGTRLLVL.